This TCR beta chain was retrieved from a study of tumor-infiltrating lymphocytes in primary liver carcinoma. Background on the study: About 3.65 to 8 million productive TCRbeta reads were obtained from the samples, with similar numbers across tissue types.

V lost 5 bases and J lost 5, with 12 bases in between. The germline V gene has CDR1 SQVTM and CDR2 ANQGSEA. The CDR3 has 12 amino acids. Without any cell sorting, roughly 18-34 mg of bulk tissue yielded co-extracted RNA and DNA. Chronic HBV infection affected patients, none of whom had received treatment. Priming with a constant-region primer yielded TCR beta cDNA from around 0.45 ug total RNA. Libraries for TCR beta were built through three nested multiplex PCR rounds, which together made up a slightly modified ARM-PCR procedure. In the first two PCR rounds, TRBV1-TRBV30 forward primers were paired with a C-beta reverse primer, and each round lasted about 9 cycles. TCRdb passed the multiplex PCR reads through MiXCR, listing each CDR3 protein once. This sample has 35,000 to 40,000 distinct CDR3 sequences; roughly 73% occur once, and the top ten carry 37%. This clonotype is deemed medium-sized.

The sequence came from a man between 40 and 49 years old with primary liver carcinoma and hepatitis B virus infection. Sequencing was carried out using tumor-adjacent normal liver tissue. V usage is TRBV29-1 and J usage is TRBJ2-5; D is unresolved. In nucleotides, the CDR3 is TGCAGCGTTCCACTGGGCGTGGAGACCCAGTACTTC. Translation: CSVPLGVETQYF.